This T cell receptor (beta chain) was found in a study of blood T cell repertoires in COVID-19. The CDR3 extends over 15 amino acids. The V end lost 3 bases, the J end lost 6 bases, and 15 bases lay between the germline ends. Germline CDR1 reads MGHDK; CDR2 reads SYGVNS. Produced via immunoSEQ multiplex PCR; TCRdb's table is partial and in-frame only. The sample holds just over 150,000 clones, roughly 80% seen once. The V gene is TRBV25-1, the J gene TRBJ2-1, with a tentative D call TRBD2 (6 bases). Sequencing was carried out using peripheral blood. The sequence came from a man between 60 and 75 years old with acute or convalescent COVID-19. DNA of the CDR3: TGTGCCAGCAGTGATCACCGGGACTGGGGCAATGAGCAGTTCTTC. It specifies CASSDHRDWGNEQFF.